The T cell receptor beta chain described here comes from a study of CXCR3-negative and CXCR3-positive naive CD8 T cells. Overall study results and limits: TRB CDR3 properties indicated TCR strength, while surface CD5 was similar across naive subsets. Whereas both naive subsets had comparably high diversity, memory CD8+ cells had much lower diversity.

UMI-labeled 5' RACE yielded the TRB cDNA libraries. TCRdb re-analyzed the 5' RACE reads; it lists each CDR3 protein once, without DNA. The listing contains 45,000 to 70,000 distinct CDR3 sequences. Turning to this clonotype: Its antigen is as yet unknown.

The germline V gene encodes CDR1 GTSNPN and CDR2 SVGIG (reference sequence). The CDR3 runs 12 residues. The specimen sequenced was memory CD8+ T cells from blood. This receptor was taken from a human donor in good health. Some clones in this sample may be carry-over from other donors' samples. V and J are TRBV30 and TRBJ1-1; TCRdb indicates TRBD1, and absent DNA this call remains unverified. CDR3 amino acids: CAWKTGRREAFF.